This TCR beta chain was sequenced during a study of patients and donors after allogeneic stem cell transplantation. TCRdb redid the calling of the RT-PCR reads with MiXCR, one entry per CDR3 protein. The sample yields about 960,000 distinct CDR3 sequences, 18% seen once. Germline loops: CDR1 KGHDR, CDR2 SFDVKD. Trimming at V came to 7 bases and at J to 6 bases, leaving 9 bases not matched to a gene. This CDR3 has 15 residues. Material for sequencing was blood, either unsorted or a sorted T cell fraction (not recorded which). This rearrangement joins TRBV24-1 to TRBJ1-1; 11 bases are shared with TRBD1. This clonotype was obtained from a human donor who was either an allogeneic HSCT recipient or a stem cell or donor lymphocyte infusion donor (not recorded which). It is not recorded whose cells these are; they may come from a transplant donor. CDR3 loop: CATRRTGGVSSEAFF. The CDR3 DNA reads TGTGCCACCAGGAGGACAGGGGGCGTCTCTTCTGAAGCTTTCTTT.